Shown below are 13 T cell receptor beta chains from a single sample sequenced in a study of shared clonotypes between healthy human individuals. Only in-frame clones appear in the TCRdb table, and some are missing; sequencing was by immunoSEQ multiplex PCR. This sample has 2 million to 2.5 million clones, with approximately 94% found just once. CD45RO-negative cells were positively selected for CCR7, leaving out terminally differentiated effector memory CD45RA+ cells. Sequencing was performed on naive CD8+ T cells sorted from blood. The receptor set was obtained from a man aged 18 to 30 in good health.

This clone was detected only once. The chain employs TRBV19 and TRBJ2-5; D possibly corresponds to TRBD2 (5 bases). V was clipped by 1 base and J by 0 bases, with 12 bases between them. Germline V CDR1 and CDR2: LNHDA, SQIVND (reference sequence). CDR3 length equals 16 residues. The chain's CDR3 is CASSIGERLYQETQYF. The CDR3 nucleotides are TGTGCCAGTAGTATAGGAGAGCGGCTGTACCAAGAGACCCAGTACTTC.

This clone showed up just once. This chain uses TRBV19 with TRBJ2-7; no firm D call. V dropped 4 bases and J dropped 5 bases, with 15 bases sitting between them. Germline values: CDR1 LNHDA, CDR2 SQIVND (reference sequence). The CDR3 is 14 amino acids. CDR3 amino acids: CASSRVYDGNEQYF. For the CDR3, the DNA is TGTGCCAGTAGTAGGGTATATGACGGAAACGAGCAGTACTTC.

This sequence joins TRBV25-1 and TRBJ2-5, with D maybe TRBD1 (5 bases). Per the germline V gene, CDR1 is MGHDK and CDR2 is SYGVNS. The CDR3 has 15 residues. Trimming pared 1 base from V and 3 bases from J, leaving 12 bases between. For the CDR3, the DNA is TGTGCCAGCAGTGAATTGCAGGAGACAGAAGAGACCCAGTACTTC. It specifies CASSELQETEETQYF.

The rearrangement links TRBV2 to TRBJ2-7, with 7 bases that match TRBD1. Per germline, CDR1 SNHLY and CDR2 FYNNEI. J gave up 4 bases and V 3 bases, and 6 bases lay outside the gene matches. The CDR3 is 14 amino acids. CDR3 coding DNA: TGTGCCAGCAGTGATCTGGCCAGGGGGTACGAGCAGTACTTC. Translation: CASSDLARGYEQYF.

The gene calls are TRBV5-4 and TRBJ1-4; 8 bases are shared with TRBD1. Germline-derived CDR1 and CDR2 are SGHNT and YYREEE (reference sequence). The V gene end was trimmed by 3 bases and the J gene end by 3 bases; junction bases not matched to a gene: 4. This CDR3 spans 15 amino acids. CDR3 sequence reads: CASSSQGAANEKLFF. DNA for the CDR3: TGTGCCAGCAGCTCTCAGGGGGCAGCTAATGAAAAACTGTTTTTT. Together with reference TRBV5-4 and TRBJ1-4, the CDR3 gives the full variable domain: ETGVTQSPTHLIKTRGQQVTLRCSSQSGHNTVSWYQQALGQGPQFIFQYYREEENGRGNFPPRFSGLQFPNYSSELNVNALELDDSALYLCASSSQGAANEKLFFGSGTQLSVL.

This chain links TRBV5-6 with TRBJ2-7; 10 bases are shared with TRBD1. Trimming removed 4 bases from V and 0 bases from J; junction bases left unmatched: 13. The CDR3 consists of 18 residues. Germline CDR1 SGHDT, CDR2 YYEEEE. The CDR3 loop reads CASSKPGTGADRSYEQYF. DNA of the CDR3: TGTGCCAGCAGCAAGCCAGGGACAGGGGCTGACCGCTCCTACGAGCAGTACTTC.

This chain links TRBV20-1 with TRBJ1-5; D gene unclear. The CDR3 covers 11 residues. CDR1 DFQATT and CDR2 SNEGSKA come from the germline V gene (reference sequence). The V end lost 3 bases, the J end lost 10 bases, and 10 bases lay between the germline ends. The CDR3 spells CSASPEGPQHF. The CDR3 DNA follows: TGCAGTGCTAGCCCTGAGGGCCCCCAGCATTTT.

Details on this clone: In the same sample, other DNA sequences code for this CDR3. This chain links TRBV9 with TRBJ1-2; possibly TRBD1 for D (6 bases). This CDR3 has 14 residues. Between the trimmed V and J ends, which lost 2 bases and 5 bases, there was a span of 13 bases. Germline V gene sequence: CDR1 SGDLS, CDR2 YYNGEE. The CDR3 DNA is TGTGCCAGCAGCGTGGGGGGCGGTGATTATGGCTACACCTTC. This sequence encodes CASSVGGGDYGYTF.

The CDR3 sequence: CASSYNVHTEAFF. The DNA for the CDR3 is TGTGCCAGCAGTTACAACGTCCACACTGAAGCTTTCTTT. The chain is built from TRBV6-5 and TRBJ1-1; D call uncertain. The V gene's germline CDR1 is MNHEY and CDR2 SVGAGI. The ends were cut back, 2 bases at V and 3 bases at J, with 7 bases in the middle. The CDR3 has 13 residues.

The count of this clone is one. At one end the junction does not follow the germline gene, possibly because of a read error. J is TRBJ2-7 and V is TRBV2, with a possible D match to TRBD1 (6 bases). Germline CDR1 reads SNHLY; CDR2 reads FYNNEI. The CDR3 totals 15 residues. The CDR3 reads CASSEENRVAYEQYF. In DNA form, the CDR3 reads TGTGCCAGCAGCGAAGAAAACAGGGTGGCCTACGAGCAGTACTTC.

The chain is built from TRBV4-1 and TRBJ2-5; 8 bases match TRBD1. J gave up 4 bases and V 4 bases, and 5 bases lay outside the gene matches. The CDR3 extends over 14 amino acids. CDR1 is MGHRA, CDR2 YSYEKL, per germline. CDR3 coding DNA: TGCGCCAGCAGCCCTGGGACAGGCTTAGAGACCCAGTACTTC. Protein product: CASSPGTGLETQYF.

The rearrangement links TRBV5-6 to TRBJ2-5, with D possibly called TRBD1 or TRBD2 (6 bases each). V was shortened by 0 bases and J by 3 bases, with 15 bases between the two germline ends. There are 16 residues in the CDR3. CDR1 and CDR2 from the germline V gene are SGHDT and YYEEEE. The CDR3 is CASSLARGPGEETQYF. CDR3 DNA sequence: TGTGCCAGCAGCTTGGCTCGGGGGCCGGGGGAAGAGACCCAGTACTTC.

The CDR3 DNA reads TGTGCCAGCAGCCACCTGGGCCCTGAGGAGCAGTTCTTC. It is translated as CASSHLGPEEQFF. The rearrangement links TRBV13 to TRBJ2-1; D uncertain. This CDR3 comprises 13 residues. Germline-derived CDR1 and CDR2 are PRHDT and FYEKMQ (reference sequence). V was shortened by 5 bases and J by 10 bases, with 15 bases between the two germline ends.